This entry is about one T cell receptor (beta chain). Its antigen remains unidentified. No base quality values were provided; no much bigger clone lies one nucleotide off. This entry belongs to a study of T cell responses to AZD1222 COVID-19 vaccine (dated by TCRdb to about 2021). At the level of the whole study: Because spike-specific TCR depth and breadth did not differ between the two schedules, AZD1222 recipients who got a second dose at roughly 4 weeks were pooled with those who got a second dose at roughly 12 weeks. TCR sequencing covered more than 230 trial participants: approximately 200 given two doses of AZD1222 and 26 given two doses of MenACWY control vaccine. Enrollment into the trials was organized by age into subgroups of 18-55, 56-69 and 70-plus years, and those subgroups contained about 160, 30 and 59 TCR-sequenced participants, respectively. Results and caveats for the whole study, not just this receptor: Most participants were white British and females outnumbered males, and the authors suggested that clonal diversity may have been underestimated. The whole spike protein was spanned by vaccine-associated CD4 TCRs, and dominant responses were seen in regions 160-218 and 743-854. After two AZD1222 doses, both the breadth and the depth of spike-specific TCRs were significantly higher than at day 0 and than in MenACWY recipients. The 56-69-year group was small, and its depth increase did not reach significance, likely because of low power. Conclusions about previously exposed vaccinees were limited because only six AZD1222 recipients were SARS-CoV-2 seropositive at baseline. No day 14 peak-response samples were available, so repertoires were characterized only after the peak T cell response. Reportedly, almost half of the unique spike-specific TCRs recognized epitopes lying outside the regions that are mutated in the B.1.351 and B.1.1.7 variants.

The CDR3 regions of human TCRbeta chains were analyzed by immunosequencing. The original pipeline was this. Repertoire TCRs were matched against a reference library of SARS-CoV-2-specific TCRs generated with the MIRA antigen-specificity platform. Breadth meant the fraction of unique TCRs that were SARS-CoV-2-associated, whereas depth meant the fraction of total T cells that were SARS-CoV-2-associated. Using the MIRA data, every spike-specific TCR was mapped to the spike region that the TCR reacted to and assigned to either a CD4 or a CD8 class. Log10-transformed breadth and depth values were compared by one-way ANOVA with Sidak's multiple comparisons tests. The immuneACCESS repertoire file appears here via TCRdb, limited to in-frame rearrangements. These files lack a portion of the clones; in checked studies, under half of the deficit traces to unresolved V genes, and the cause of the others is not known. For V, J and clone size, that table is used; D and trimming come from the DNA. A total of about 160,000 clones appear in this sample, about nine tenths of them only once. The ten most abundant clones make up around 5.2% of the sample.

What this sample's time point label stands for: baseline before first vaccination. Vaccinee samples were obtained from the UK trials COV001 and COV002, which included a single-blind randomized controlled phase 2/3 trial of AZD1222 (ChAdOx1 nCoV-19) in healthy adults. Trial participant PBMC samples were collected at day 0 and day 28 after the second dose for TCRbeta chain sequencing. Per the germline V gene, MRHNA is the CDR1 and SNTAGT is the CDR2. The junction carries 3 bases between V and J, which are trimmed by 3 bases and 3 bases respectively. The CDR3 has 13 amino acids, counting the end cysteine and phenylalanine. The entry retains the CDR3 DNA only, 39 bases that are in frame from base 1.

Recombination connected TRBV6-4 to TRBJ1-6, with the identity of the D gene unclear. The clonotype was recovered from an adult in good health. The material sequenced was peripheral blood, taken on day 0 of AZD1222 vaccination. This receptor has the CDR3 CASSEDYNSPLHF. The DNA reads TGTGCCAGCAGTGAGGACTATAATTCACCCCTCCACTTT.